These T cell receptor beta chains were read from a single sample in a study of human thymus T cells. Only in-frame clones appear in the TCRdb table, and some are missing; sequencing was by immunoSEQ multiplex PCR. The top ten clones hold 0.15% to 0.2% of a sample with about 46,000 clones, 85% to 95% of them seen once. The sample consisted of blood. The receptors originated from a girl under two years old with a congenital heart defect but otherwise immunologically healthy. CDR3s include the opening cysteine and the closing phenylalanine or tryptophan. D genes are given only for firm matches. Clone size is shown for a subset of rows, as once, few, many or a class of expanded clone.

V gene,D gene,clone size,CDR3 length,J gene,CDR3 DNA,CDR3 protein
TRBV9,TRBD2,NA,17,TRBJ2-3,TGTGCCAGCAGCGTACGCCCTCAGCGGGAGTGGGCAGATACGCAGTATTTT,CASSVRPQREWADTQYF
TRBV6-1,TRBD2,NA,19,TRBJ2-5,TGTGCCAGCAGTGAAGCGCAACAAGCGGGAGATTGGGCCCGAGAGACCCAGTACTTC,CASSEAQQAGDWARETQYF
TRBV27,NA,NA,16,TRBJ1-5,TGTGCCAGCAGTCCCTATCCGGGGGCGGACAATCAGCCCCAGCATTTT,CASSPYPGADNQPQHF
TRBV7-2,NA,NA,12,TRBJ1-5,TGTGCCAGCAGCTTAGTGGGGCAGCCCCAGCATTTT,CASSLVGQPQHF
TRBV19,NA,once,16,TRBJ2-5,TGTGCCAGTAGTATTTCAAACGGGAGATGGCAAGAGACCCAGTACTTC,CASSISNGRWQETQYF
TRBV6-1,NA,NA,12,TRBJ1-1,TGTGCCAGCAGAAAACAGGGCACTGAAGCTTTCTTT,CASRKQGTEAFF
TRBV6-6,TRBD2,NA,14,TRBJ2-7,TGTGCCAGCACCCACGGGGGGGAGGGCCCTCCCGAGTACTTC,CASTHGGEGPPEYF
TRBV4-1,TRBD1,NA,15,TRBJ1-4,TGCGCCAGCAGCACCCGGACAGGCGGAAATGAAAAACTGTTTTTT,CASSTRTGGNEKLFF
TRBV18,NA,NA,13,TRBJ2-5,TGTGCCAGCTCATCACAGGGAGGGGAGACCCAGTACTTC,CASSSQGGETQYF
TRBV5-6,NA,NA,16,TRBJ2-5,TGTGCCAGCAGCCCTCTATTAGGGATCTACCAAGAGACCCAGTACTTC,CASSPLLGIYQETQYF
TRBV29-1,NA,NA,11,TRBJ2-1,TGCAGCGTTGTATGGATTGATGAGCAGTTCTTC,CSVVWIDEQFF
TRBV2,NA,once,11,TRBJ1-1,TGTGCCAGACACGAAACGGGGGGAGCTTTCTTT,CARHETGGAFF
TRBV4-1,NA,NA,14,TRBJ2-7,TGCGCCAGCAGCCAAACGGGACGGGTAGACGAGCAGTACTTC,CASSQTGRVDEQYF
TRBV6-1,TRBD2,NA,14,TRBJ2-5,TGTGCCAGCAGTGAAGCCGCTAGCGGTGAGACCCAGTACTTC,CASSEAASGETQYF
TRBV5-1,NA,NA,17,TRBJ2-1,TGCGCCAGCAGCCCGTACGTGGCGGTAACCTTGTACAATGAGCAGTTCTTC,CASSPYVAVTLYNEQFF
TRBV19,NA,NA,13,TRBJ1-5,TGTGCCAGTAGTGCAAGAGCGAATCAGCCCCAGCATTTT,CASSARANQPQHF
TRBV7-2,NA,NA,15,TRBJ1-1,TGTGCCAGCAGAATAGACCCGGGTCTGAACACTGAAGCTTTCTTT,CASRIDPGLNTEAFF
TRBV6-5,NA,NA,12,TRBJ2-7,TGTGCCAGCAGTTACGCGGGATACGAGCAGTACTTC,CASSYAGYEQYF
TRBV28,TRBD1,NA,17,TRBJ1-2,TGTGCCAGCAGTTTATCCCGTCCAGGACAGGGGGCTGGCGGCTACACCTTC,CASSLSRPGQGAGGYTF
TRBV27,TRBD1,NA,13,TRBJ1-2,TGTGCCAGTACCAACAGGGGGCAAGAAGGCTACACCTTC,CASTNRGQEGYTF
TRBV6-1,NA,NA,12,TRBJ1-5,TGTGCCAGCAGTGAAGCCAATCAGCCCCAGCATTTT,CASSEANQPQHF
TRBV5-4,TRBD2,NA,15,TRBJ2-7,TGTGCCAGCAGCGAAGGACTAGCGGGAGGCTACGAGCAGTACTTC,CASSEGLAGGYEQYF
TRBV10-2,TRBD2,NA,17,TRBJ2-3,TGCGCCAGCTTAGGCGGGAGGGCCGGGGGGGCCGCAGATACGCAGTATTTT,CASLGGRAGGAADTQYF
TRBV6-4,TRBD2,NA,13,TRBJ2-1,TGTGCCAGCAGCTTCATAGCGGGAAATCAGCAGTTCTTC,CASSFIAGNQQFF
TRBV9,TRBD1,once,15,TRBJ2-5,TGTGCCAGCAGCGAAATGACAGGGGGCGGGGAGACCCAGTACTTC,CASSEMTGGGETQYF
TRBV11-2,NA,NA,16,TRBJ1-3,TGTGCCAGCAGCTTAGGGCAGACCGGGACCTTAAGGGCCATATATTTT,CASSLGQTGTLRAIYF
TRBV28,NA,NA,15,TRBJ1-1,TGTGCCAGCAGTTCCGAGGGACCAAGGGACACTGAAGCTTTCTTT,CASSSEGPRDTEAFF
TRBV7-9,NA,NA,11,TRBJ2-5,TGTGCCAGCAGCGCCCGGGAGACCCAGTACTTC,CASSARETQYF
TRBV7-2,TRBD2,NA,14,TRBJ2-5,TGTGCCAGCAGCCGGAGCGGGAGCGGGGAGACCCAGTACTTC,CASSRSGSGETQYF
TRBV20-1,NA,NA,11,TRBJ2-7,TGCAGTGGCGAAGTTTCCTACGAGCAGTACTTC,CSGEVSYEQYF
TRBV28,NA,once,13,TRBJ2-5,TGTGCCAGCAGTTCAGACAGGCCAGAGACCCAGTACTTC,CASSSDRPETQYF
TRBV7-9,NA,NA,16,TRBJ1-4,TGTGCCAGCAGCTTAAAAGTTGGCAGGGAAAATGAAAAACTGTTTTTT,CASSLKVGRENEKLFF
TRBV6-5,NA,NA,15,TRBJ1-5,TGTGCCAGCAGTTACTCCACCCGGGGTGACCAGCCCCAGCATTTT,CASSYSTRGDQPQHF
TRBV7-9,NA,NA,14,TRBJ2-5,TGTGCCAGCAGCTTCTACATGCTCCCAGAGACCCAGTACTTC,CASSFYMLPETQYF
TRBV20-1,TRBD2,NA,11,TRBJ2-5,TGCAGTGCTAGACTAGCGGGTTCCCAGTACTTC,CSARLAGSQYF
TRBV6-5,NA,NA,13,TRBJ2-7,TGTGCCAGCAGTTACAGGGGCTCCTACGAGCAGTACTTC,CASSYRGSYEQYF
TRBV20-1,NA,once,11,TRBJ1-2,TGCAGTGCTATAGAGGGCCTTGGCTACACCTTC,CSAIEGLGYTF
TRBV5-1,TRBD2,NA,16,TRBJ2-1,TGCGCCAGCAGCTTTCGGTCTAGCGGGATTTACAATGAGCAGTTCTTC,CASSFRSSGIYNEQFF
TRBV7-6,NA,NA,16,TRBJ2-1,TGTGCCAGCAGCCCACTGGACCTGAGCTCCTACAATGAGCAGTTCTTC,CASSPLDLSSYNEQFF
TRBV19,TRBD2,NA,17,TRBJ2-7,TGTGCCAGTAGTATAAAGGGACTAGCCGAGGGGCTTTACGAGCAGTACTTC,CASSIKGLAEGLYEQYF
TRBV6-6,NA,NA,13,TRBJ1-6,TGTGCCAGCAGGGACATTTATAATTCACCCCTCCACTTT,CASRDIYNSPLHF
TRBV18,TRBD1,NA,14,TRBJ1-1,TGTGCCAGCTCACCTGACAGGGCCCACACTGAAGCTTTCTTT,CASSPDRAHTEAFF
TRBV11-2,TRBD1,once,15,TRBJ2-7,TGTGCCAGCAGACCCCAAGGGACAGGGACGTACGAGCAGTACTTC,CASRPQGTGTYEQYF
TRBV5-1,TRBD1,NA,16,TRBJ1-1,TGCGCCAGCAGCTTCCAGGGACAGGTGAGAAACACTGAAGCTTTCTTT,CASSFQGQVRNTEAFF
TRBV5-1,NA,NA,15,TRBJ2-7,TGCGCCAGCAGCTTGGGTTGGACAGAAGCCTACGAGCAGTACTTC,CASSLGWTEAYEQYF
TRBV19,NA,NA,14,TRBJ2-3,TGTGCCAGTAAGAGGGGCGGGAACACAGATACGCAGTATTTT,CASKRGGNTDTQYF
TRBV5-8,NA,NA,14,TRBJ1-2,TGTGCCAGCAGCTTGGAGGCAGGCAACTATGGCTACACCTTC,CASSLEAGNYGYTF
TRBV4-1,NA,NA,17,TRBJ1-5,TGCGCCAGCAGCCAAGATCCCCCAGGGGCTCCTAATCAGCCCCAGCATTTT,CASSQDPPGAPNQPQHF
TRBV5-4,NA,NA,15,TRBJ2-5,TGTGCCAGCAGCTTGGTAGGCGGAGGGGGAAAGACCCAGTACTTC,CASSLVGGGGKTQYF
TRBV19,NA,NA,13,TRBJ1-5,TGTGCCAGTAGTTTAGGGGGGGATCAGCCCCAGCATTTT,CASSLGGDQPQHF